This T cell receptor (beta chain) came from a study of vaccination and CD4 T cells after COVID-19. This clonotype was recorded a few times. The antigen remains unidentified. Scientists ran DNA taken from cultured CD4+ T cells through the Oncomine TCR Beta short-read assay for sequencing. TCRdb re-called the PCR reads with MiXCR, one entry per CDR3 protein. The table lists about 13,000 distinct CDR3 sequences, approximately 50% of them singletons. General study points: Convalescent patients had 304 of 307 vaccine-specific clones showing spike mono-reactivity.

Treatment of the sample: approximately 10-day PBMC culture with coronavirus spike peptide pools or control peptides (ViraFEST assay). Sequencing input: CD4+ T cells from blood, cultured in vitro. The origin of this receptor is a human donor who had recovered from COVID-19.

The CDR3 is CASSLGGQPNEKLFF. CDR3 nucleotide sequence: TGTGCCAGCAGCTTAGGGGGACAGCCGAATGAAAAACTGTTTTTT. V usage is TRBV7-2 and J usage is TRBJ1-4; 7 nucleotides agree with TRBD1. The germline V gene has CDR1 SGHTA and CDR2 FQGNSA. Trimming cost V 1 base and J 5 bases; bases outside gene matches: 4. The CDR3 contains 15 residues.